This TCR beta chain was recovered during a study of T cell changes during pregnancy in multiple sclerosis. CDR3 length: 17 amino acids. Method: immunoSEQ multiplex PCR; TCRdb's copy keeps in-frame clones and lacks some. The sample holds tens of thousands of clones, 90% to 95% seen once. V and J are TRBV21-1 and TRBJ2-7; TRBD1, the D gene given by the table, was not confirmed from the DNA. TRBV21-1 is tagged as a pseudogene. The TCR originated in a female donor with multiple sclerosis, enrolled in a pregnancy study. Sequenced material: CD8+ T cells from peripheral blood mononuclear cells, taken in the first trimester of pregnancy. The CDR3 DNA reads as TGTGCCAGCAGCAAAGGGGCCGGGACAGCGAAATCCTACGAGCAGTACTTC. Amino acids: CASSKGAGTAKSYEQYF.